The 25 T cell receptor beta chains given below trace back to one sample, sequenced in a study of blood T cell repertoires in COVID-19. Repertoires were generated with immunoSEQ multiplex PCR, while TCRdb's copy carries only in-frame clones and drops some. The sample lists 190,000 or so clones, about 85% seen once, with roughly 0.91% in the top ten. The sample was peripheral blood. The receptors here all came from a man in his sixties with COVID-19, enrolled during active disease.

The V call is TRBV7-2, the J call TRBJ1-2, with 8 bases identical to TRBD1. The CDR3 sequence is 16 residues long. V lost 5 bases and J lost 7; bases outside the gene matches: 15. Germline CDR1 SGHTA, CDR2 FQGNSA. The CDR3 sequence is CASSNTLGQGTGGYTF. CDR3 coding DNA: TGTGCCAGCAGCAATACGCTAGGACAGGGAACCGGTGGCTACACCTTC. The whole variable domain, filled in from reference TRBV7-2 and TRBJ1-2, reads GAGVSQSPSNKVTEKGKDVELRCDPISGHTALYWYRQSLGQGLEFLIYFQGNSAPDKSGLPSDRFSAERTGGSVSTLTIQRTQQEDSAVYLCASSNTLGQGTGGYTFGSGTRLTVV.

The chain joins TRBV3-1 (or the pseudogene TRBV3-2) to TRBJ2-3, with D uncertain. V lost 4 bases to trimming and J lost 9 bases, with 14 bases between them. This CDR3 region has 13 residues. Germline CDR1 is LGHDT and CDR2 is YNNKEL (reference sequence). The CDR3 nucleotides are TGTGCCAGCAGCCTCCTCTCGGCGAGGACGCAGTATTTT. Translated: CASSLLSARTQYF.

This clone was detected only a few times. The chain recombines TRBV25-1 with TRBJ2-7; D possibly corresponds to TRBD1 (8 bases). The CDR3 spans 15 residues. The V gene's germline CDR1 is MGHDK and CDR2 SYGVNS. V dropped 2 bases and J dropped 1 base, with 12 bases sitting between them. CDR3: CASSETGGGSYEQYF. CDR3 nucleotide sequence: TGTGCCAGCAGTGAAACAGGGGGAGGGTCCTACGAGCAGTACTTC.

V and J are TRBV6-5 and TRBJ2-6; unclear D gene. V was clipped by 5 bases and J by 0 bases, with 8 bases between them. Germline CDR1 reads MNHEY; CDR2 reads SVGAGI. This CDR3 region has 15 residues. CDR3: CASSPVRSGANVLTF. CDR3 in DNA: TGTGCCAGCAGTCCCGTCCGCTCTGGGGCCAACGTCCTGACTTTC.

This chain's CDR3 is CASSLMGQGYYEQYF. CDR3 bases: TGTGCCAGCAGCTTAATGGGACAGGGTTACTACGAGCAGTACTTC. V gene TRBV7-9 combines with J gene TRBJ2-7, with 9 nucleotides matching TRBD1. The CDR3 runs 15 residues. Per the germline V gene, CDR1 is SEHNR and CDR2 is FQNEAQ (reference sequence). Trimming removed 2 bases from V and 3 bases from J; junction bases left unmatched: 5.

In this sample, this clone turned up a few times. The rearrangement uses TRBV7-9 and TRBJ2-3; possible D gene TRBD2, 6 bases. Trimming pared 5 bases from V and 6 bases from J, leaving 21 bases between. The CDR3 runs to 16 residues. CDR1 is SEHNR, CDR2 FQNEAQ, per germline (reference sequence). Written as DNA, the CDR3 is TGTGCCAGCAGCCGTACAGCGGGCGGCTTCTCCGATACGCAGTATTTT. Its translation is CASSRTAGGFSDTQYF.

For the CDR3, the DNA is TGTGCCAGCAGCGCACAACCCCAAGAGGGTGAAAAACTGTTTTTT. Its translation is CASSAQPQEGEKLFF. The chain uses TRBV9 and TRBJ1-4; no firm D call. Trimming left V 3 bases short and J 7 bases short, with 16 bases between. CDR3 length: 15 residues. Germline-derived CDR1 and CDR2 are SGDLS and YYNGEE.

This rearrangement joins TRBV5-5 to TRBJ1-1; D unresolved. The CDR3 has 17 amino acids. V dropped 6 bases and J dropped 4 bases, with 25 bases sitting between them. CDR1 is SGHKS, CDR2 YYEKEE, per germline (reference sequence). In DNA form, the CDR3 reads TGTGCCAGCATCCCGGGAGGGCAAGGCCTGCCGAGCACTGAAGCTTTCTTT. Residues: CASIPGGQGLPSTEAFF.

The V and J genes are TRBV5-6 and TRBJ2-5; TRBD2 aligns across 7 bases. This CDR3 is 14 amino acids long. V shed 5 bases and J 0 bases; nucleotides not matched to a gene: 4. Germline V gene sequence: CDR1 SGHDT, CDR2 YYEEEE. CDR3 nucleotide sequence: TGTGCCAGCAGAGCGGGACTTAACCAAGAGACCCAGTACTTC. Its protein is CASRAGLNQETQYF.

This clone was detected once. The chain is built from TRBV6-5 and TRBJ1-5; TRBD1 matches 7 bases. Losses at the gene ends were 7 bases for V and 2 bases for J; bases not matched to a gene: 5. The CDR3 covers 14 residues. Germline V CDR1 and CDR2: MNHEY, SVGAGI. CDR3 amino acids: CASKEDRGNQPQHF. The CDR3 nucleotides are TGTGCCAGCAAGGAAGACAGGGGCAATCAGCCCCAGCATTTT.

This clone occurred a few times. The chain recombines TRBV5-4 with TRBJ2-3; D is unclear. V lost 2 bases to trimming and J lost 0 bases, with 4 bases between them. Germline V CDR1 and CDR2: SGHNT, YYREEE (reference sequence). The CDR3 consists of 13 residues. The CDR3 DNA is TGTGCCAGCAGCTTCCGTAGCACAGATACGCAGTATTTT. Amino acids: CASSFRSTDTQYF. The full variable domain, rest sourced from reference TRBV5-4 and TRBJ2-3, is ETGVTQSPTHLIKTRGQQVTLRCSSQSGHNTVSWYQQALGQGPQFIFQYYREEENGRGNFPPRFSGLQFPNYSSELNVNALELDDSALYLCASSFRSTDTQYFGPGTRLTVL.

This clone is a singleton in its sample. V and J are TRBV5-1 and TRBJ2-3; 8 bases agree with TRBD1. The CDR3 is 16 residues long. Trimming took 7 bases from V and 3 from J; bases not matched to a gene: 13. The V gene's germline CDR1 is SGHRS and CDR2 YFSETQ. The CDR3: CASGQGTQSQTDTQYF. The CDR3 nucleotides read TGCGCCAGCGGACAGGGAACGCAATCCCAAACAGATACGCAGTATTTT.

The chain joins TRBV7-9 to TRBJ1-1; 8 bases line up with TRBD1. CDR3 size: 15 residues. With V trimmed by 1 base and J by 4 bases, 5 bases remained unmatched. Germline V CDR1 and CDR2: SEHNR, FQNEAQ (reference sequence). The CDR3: CASSLVQGDITEAFF. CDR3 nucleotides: TGTGCCAGCAGCTTAGTACAGGGGGATATCACTGAAGCTTTCTTT.

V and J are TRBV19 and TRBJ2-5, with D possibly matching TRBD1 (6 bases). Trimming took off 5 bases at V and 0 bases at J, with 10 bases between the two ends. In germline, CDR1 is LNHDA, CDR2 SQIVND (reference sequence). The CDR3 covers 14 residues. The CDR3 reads CASSRGQYQETQYF. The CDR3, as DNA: TGTGCCAGTAGTCGCGGACAGTACCAAGAGACCCAGTACTTC.

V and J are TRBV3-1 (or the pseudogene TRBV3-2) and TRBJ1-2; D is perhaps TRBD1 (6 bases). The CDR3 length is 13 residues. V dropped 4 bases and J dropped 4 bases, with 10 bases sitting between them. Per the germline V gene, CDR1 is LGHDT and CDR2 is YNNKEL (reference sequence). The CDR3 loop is CASSPRGGYGYTF. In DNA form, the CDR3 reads TGTGCCAGCAGCCCCAGGGGCGGCTATGGCTACACCTTC.

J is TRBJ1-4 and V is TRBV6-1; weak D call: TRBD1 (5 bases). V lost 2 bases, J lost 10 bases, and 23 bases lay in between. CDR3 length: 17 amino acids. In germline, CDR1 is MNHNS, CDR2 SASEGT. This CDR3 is CASSEWVLGGSQGKLFF. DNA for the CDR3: TGTGCCAGCAGTGAATGGGTGTTGGGAGGGAGTCAGGGAAAACTGTTTTTT.

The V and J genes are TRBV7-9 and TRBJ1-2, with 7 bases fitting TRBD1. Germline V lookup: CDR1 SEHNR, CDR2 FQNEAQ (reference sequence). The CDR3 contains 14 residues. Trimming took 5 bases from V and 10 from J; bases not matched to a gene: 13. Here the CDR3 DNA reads TGTGCCAGCAGCCCATCCGGGGACAGCCTCACCTACACCTTC. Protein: CASSPSGDSLTYTF.

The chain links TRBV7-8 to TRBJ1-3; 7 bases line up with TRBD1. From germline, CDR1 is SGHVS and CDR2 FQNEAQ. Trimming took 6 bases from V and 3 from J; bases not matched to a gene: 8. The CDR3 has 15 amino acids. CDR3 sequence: CASSQTGAGGNTIYF. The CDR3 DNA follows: TGTGCCAGCAGTCAAACAGGGGCCGGTGGAAACACCATATATTTT.

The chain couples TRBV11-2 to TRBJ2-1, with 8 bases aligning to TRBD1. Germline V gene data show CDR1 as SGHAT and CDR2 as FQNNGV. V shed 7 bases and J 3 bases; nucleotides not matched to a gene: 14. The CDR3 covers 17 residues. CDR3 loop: CASMGNRQGFYYNEQFF. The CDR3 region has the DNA TGTGCCAGCATGGGAAACCGACAGGGGTTTTACTACAATGAGCAGTTCTTC.

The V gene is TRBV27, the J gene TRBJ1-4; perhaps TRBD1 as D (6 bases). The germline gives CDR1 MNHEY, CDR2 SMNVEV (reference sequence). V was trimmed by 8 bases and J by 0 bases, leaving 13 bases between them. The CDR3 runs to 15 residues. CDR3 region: CASARTVATNEKLFF. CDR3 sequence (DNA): TGTGCCAGCGCGAGGACAGTTGCAACTAATGAAAAACTGTTTTTT. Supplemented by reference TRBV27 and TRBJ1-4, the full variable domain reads EAQVTQNPRYLITVTGKKLTVTCSQNMNHEYMSWYRQDPGLGLRQIYYSMNVEVTDKGDVPEGYKVSRKEKRNFPLILESPSPNQTSLYFCASARTVATNEKLFFGSGTQLSVL.

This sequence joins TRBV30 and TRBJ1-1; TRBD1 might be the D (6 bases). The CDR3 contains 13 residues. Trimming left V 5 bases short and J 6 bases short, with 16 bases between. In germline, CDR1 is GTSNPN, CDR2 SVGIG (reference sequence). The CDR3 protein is CAWARDTGAEAFF. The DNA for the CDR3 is TGTGCCTGGGCCCGGGACACTGGGGCTGAAGCTTTCTTT.

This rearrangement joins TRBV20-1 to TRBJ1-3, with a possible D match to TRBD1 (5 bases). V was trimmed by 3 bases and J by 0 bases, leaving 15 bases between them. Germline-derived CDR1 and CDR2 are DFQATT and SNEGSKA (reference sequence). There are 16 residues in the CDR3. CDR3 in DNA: TGCAGTGCTAGTTTTGCAGGGTCCTTCTCTGGAAACACCATATATTTT. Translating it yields CSASFAGSFSGNTIYF.

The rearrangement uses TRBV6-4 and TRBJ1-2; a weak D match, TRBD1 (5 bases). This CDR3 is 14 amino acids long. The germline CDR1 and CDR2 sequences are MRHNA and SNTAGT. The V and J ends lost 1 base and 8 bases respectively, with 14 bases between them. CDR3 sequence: CASSDLGGAQGYTF. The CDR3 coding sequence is TGTGCCAGCAGTGACTTGGGAGGGGCGCAAGGCTACACCTTC.

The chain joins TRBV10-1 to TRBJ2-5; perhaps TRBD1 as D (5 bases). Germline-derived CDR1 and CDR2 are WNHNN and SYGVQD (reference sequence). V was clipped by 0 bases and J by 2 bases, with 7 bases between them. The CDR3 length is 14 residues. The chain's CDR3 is CASSESGAQETQYF. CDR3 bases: TGCGCCAGCAGTGAGTCAGGGGCACAAGAGACCCAGTACTTC.

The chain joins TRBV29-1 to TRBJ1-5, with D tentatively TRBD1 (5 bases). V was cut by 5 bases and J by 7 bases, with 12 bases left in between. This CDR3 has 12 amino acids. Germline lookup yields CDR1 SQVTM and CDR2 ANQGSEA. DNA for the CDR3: TGCAGCGTTCGGGCAGGGAGGCAGCCCCAGCATTTT. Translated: CSVRAGRQPQHF.